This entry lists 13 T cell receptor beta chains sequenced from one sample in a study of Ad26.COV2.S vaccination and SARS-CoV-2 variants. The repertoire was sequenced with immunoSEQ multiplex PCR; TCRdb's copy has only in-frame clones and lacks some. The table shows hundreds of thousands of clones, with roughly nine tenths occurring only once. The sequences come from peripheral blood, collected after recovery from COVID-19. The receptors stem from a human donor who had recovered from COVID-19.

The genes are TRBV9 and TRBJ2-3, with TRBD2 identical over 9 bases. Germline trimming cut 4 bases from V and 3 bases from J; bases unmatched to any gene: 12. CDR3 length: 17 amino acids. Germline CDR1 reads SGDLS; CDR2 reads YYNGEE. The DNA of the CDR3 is TGTGCCAGCAGCATAGCGGGGGCACATCCTTTAACAGATACGCAGTATTTT. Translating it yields CASSIAGAHPLTDTQYF.

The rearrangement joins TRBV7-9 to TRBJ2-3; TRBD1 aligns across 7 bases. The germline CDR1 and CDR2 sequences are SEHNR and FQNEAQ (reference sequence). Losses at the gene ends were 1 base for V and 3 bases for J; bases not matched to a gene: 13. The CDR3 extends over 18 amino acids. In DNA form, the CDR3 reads TGTGCCAGCAGCTTAGGGGAATCACCCGGGACAGCTACAGATACGCAGTATTTT. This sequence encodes CASSLGESPGTATDTQYF.

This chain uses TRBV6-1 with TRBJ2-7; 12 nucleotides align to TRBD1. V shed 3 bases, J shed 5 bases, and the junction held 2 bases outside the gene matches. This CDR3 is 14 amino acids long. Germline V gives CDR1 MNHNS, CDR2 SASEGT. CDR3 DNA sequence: TGTGCCAGCAGTGAGGGACAGGGGGCCCACGAGCAGTACTTC. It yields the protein CASSEGQGAHEQYF.

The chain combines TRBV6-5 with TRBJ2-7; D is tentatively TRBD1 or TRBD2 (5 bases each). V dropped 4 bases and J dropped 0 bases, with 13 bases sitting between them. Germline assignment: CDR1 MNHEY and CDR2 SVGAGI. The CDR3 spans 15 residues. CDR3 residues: CASSSEGPSSYEQYF. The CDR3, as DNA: TGTGCCAGCAGTTCTGAGGGACCAAGCTCCTACGAGCAGTACTTC.

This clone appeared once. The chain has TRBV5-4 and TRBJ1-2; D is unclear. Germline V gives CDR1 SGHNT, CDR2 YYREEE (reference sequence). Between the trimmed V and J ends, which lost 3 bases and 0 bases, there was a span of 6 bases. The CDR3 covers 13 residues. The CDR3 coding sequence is TGTGCCAGCAGCTCCAGCTCTAACTATGGCTACACCTTC. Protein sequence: CASSSSSNYGYTF. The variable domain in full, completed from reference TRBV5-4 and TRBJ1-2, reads ETGVTQSPTHLIKTRGQQVTLRCSSQSGHNTVSWYQQALGQGPQFIFQYYREEENGRGNFPPRFSGLQFPNYSSELNVNALELDDSALYLCASSSSSNYGYTFGSGTRLTVV.

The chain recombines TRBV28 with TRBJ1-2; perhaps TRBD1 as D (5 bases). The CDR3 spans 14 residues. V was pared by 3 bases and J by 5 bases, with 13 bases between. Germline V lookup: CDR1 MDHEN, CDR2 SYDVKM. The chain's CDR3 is CASSLNGATYGYTF. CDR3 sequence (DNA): TGTGCCAGCAGTTTGAACGGGGCTACATATGGCTACACCTTC.

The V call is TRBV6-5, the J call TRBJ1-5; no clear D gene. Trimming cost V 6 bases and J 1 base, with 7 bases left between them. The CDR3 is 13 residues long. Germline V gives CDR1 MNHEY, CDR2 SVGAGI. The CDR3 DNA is TGTGCCAGCAGCCGAGGGAGCAATCAGCCCCAGCATTTT. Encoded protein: CASSRGSNQPQHF.

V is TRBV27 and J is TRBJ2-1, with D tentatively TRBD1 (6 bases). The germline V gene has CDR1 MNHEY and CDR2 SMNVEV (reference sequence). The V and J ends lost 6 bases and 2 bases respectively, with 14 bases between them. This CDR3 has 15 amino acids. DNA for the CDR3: TGTGCCAGCAGGGAGTCGACAGGACCCTACAATGAGCAGTTCTTC. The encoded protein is CASRESTGPYNEQFF.

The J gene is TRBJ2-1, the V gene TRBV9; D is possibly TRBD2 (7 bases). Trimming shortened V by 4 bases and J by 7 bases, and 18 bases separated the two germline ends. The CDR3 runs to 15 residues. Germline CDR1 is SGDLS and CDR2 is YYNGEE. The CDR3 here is CASSTEGGPRNEQFF. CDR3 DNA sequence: TGTGCCAGCAGCACCGAGGGGGGGCCTCGAAATGAGCAGTTCTTC.

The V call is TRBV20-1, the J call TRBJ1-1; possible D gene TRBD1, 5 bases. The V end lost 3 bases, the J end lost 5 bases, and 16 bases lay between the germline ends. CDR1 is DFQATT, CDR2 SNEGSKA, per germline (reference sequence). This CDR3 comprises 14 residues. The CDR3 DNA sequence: TGCAGTGCTAGTCCAGGGTGGCAAGGGACTGAAGCTTTCTTT. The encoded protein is CSASPGWQGTEAFF.

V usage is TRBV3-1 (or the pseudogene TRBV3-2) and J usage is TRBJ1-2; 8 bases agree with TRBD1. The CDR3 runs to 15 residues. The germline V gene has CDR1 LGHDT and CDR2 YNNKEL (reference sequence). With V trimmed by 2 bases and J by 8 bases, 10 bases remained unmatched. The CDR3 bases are TGTGCCAGCAGCCAATCACGACAGGGGCGTAGGGGCTACACCTTC. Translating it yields CASSQSRQGRRGYTF.

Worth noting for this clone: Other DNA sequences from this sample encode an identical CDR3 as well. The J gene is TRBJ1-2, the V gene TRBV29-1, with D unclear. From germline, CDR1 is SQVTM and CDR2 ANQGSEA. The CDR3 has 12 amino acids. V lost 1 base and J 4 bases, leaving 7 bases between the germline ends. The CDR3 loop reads CSVEARSYGYTF. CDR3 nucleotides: TGCAGCGTTGAAGCCCGTAGCTATGGCTACACCTTC.

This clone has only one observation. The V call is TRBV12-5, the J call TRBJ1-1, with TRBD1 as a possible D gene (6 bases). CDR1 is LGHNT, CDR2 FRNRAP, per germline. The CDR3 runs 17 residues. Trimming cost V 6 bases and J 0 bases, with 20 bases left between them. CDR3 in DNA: TGTGCTAGTGGCTCCGACAGGTCAGGGGCCTTGAACACTGAAGCTTTCTTT. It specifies CASGSDRSGALNTEAFF.